This T cell receptor (beta chain) comes out of a study of tumor-infiltrating lymphocytes in primary liver carcinoma. Study findings and constraints: Significantly greater top-250-clone fractions characterized tumors relative to blood (p = 0.039).

As for this clonotype: Its antigen is as yet unknown. One junction end disagrees with the germline gene, perhaps due to a read error.

For blood RNA, unsorted whole blood served as the source, and germline DNA was extracted too. The patients carried chronic HBV infection and had received no treatment. Priming with a constant-region primer yielded TCR beta cDNA from about 450 ng total RNA. Investigators got TCR beta libraries out of three nested multiplex PCR rounds, done with slightly modified ARM-PCR. A C-beta reverse primer and TRBV1-TRBV30 forward primers served in each of the first two PCR rounds, at ten to eleven cycles apiece. TCRdb called the multiplex PCR reads again in MiXCR, with one record for every CDR3 protein. This repertoire shows about 320,000 distinct CDR3 sequences, approximately 60% found once; its top ten account for 9% to 10%. There are 15 residues in the CDR3. Germline lookup yields CDR1 MNHNS and CDR2 SASEGT.

This chain links TRBV6-1 with TRBJ2-1; 7 bases are a match to TRBD1. Sequenced input: peripheral blood. The clonotype originates from a middle-aged man with primary liver carcinoma and hepatitis B virus infection. CDR3 coding DNA: TGTGCCAGCAGCGTGACAGGGAACTCGTACAAGGAGCAGTTCTTC. Residues: CASSVTGNSYKEQFF.